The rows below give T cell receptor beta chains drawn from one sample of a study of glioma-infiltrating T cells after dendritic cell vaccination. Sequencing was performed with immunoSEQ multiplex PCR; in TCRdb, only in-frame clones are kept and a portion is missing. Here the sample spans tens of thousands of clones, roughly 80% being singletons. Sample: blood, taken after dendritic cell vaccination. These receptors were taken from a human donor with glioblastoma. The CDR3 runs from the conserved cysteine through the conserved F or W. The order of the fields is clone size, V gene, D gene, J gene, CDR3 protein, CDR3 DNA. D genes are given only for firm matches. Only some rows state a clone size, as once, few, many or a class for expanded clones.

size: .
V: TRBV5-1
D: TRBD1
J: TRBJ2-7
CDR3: CASSDDRGGVGYEQYF
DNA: TGCGCCAGCAGCGATGACAGGGGGGGCGTCGGCTACGAGCAGTACTTC

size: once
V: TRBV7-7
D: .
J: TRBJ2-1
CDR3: CASTSSSNEQFF
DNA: TGTGCTAGCACCTCGTCGAGCAATGAGCAGTTCTTC

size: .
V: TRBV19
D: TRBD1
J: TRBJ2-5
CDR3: CASRTGTETQYF
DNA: TGTGCCAGTAGGACAGGGACAGAGACCCAGTACTTC

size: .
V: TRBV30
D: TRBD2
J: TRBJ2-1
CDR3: CAWSGRRTSGLYEQFF
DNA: TGTGCCTGGAGTGGTCGGCGGACTAGCGGTTTGTATGAGCAGTTCTTC

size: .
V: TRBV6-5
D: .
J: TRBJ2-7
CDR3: CASSGQYEQYF
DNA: TGTGCCAGCAGCGGACAGTACGAGCAGTACTTC

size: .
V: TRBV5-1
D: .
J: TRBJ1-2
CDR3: CASSPTFGRGAYGYTF
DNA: TGCGCCAGCAGCCCCACTTTCGGACGGGGGGCATATGGCTACACCTTC

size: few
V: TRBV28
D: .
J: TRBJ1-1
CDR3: CASSIPGIGNTEAFF
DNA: TGTGCCAGCAGTATACCAGGGATAGGAAACACTGAAGCTTTCTTT

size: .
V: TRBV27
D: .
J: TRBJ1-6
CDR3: CASSFLQGNSPLHF
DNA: TGTGCCAGCAGTTTCCTGCAGGGAAATTCACCCCTCCACTTT

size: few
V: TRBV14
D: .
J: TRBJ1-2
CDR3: CASSPWFDTNPEGYGYTF
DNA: TGTGCCAGCAGCCCATGGTTTGACACCAACCCGGAGGGCTATGGCTACACCTTC

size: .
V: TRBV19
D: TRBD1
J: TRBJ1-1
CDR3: CASSAGRQGRAFF
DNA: TGTGCCAGTAGTGCCGGTCGACAGGGCAGAGCTTTCTTT

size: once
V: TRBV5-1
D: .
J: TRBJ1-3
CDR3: CASSSSGGIYEGSGNTIYF
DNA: TGCGCCAGCAGCTCCAGTGGAGGAATCTATGAGGGTTCGGGAAACACCATATATTTT

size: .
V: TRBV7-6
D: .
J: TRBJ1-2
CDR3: CASSPTGGTNYGYTF
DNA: TGTGCCAGCAGCCCCACGGGTGGAACTAACTATGGCTACACCTTC

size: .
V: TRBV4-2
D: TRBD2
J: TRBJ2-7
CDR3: CASSQGLAGGMKSYEQYF
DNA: TGTGCCAGCAGCCAGGGACTAGCGGGGGGCATGAAATCCTACGAGCAGTACTTC

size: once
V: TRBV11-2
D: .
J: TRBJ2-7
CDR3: CASSVPFYEQYF
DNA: TGTGCCAGCAGCGTCCCCTTCTACGAGCAGTACTTC

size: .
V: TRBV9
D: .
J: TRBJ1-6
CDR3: CASSANPSNAPLHF
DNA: TGTGCCAGCAGCGCCAACCCTTCTAACGCACCCCTCCACTTT

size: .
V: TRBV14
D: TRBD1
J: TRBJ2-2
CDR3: CASSPTGFDTGELFF
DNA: TGTGCCAGCAGCCCGACAGGGTTTGACACCGGGGAGCTGTTTTTT

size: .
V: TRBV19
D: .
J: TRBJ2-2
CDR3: CASSILGGIANTGELFF
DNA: TGTGCCAGTAGTATCCTGGGGGGTATCGCGAACACCGGGGAGCTGTTTTTT

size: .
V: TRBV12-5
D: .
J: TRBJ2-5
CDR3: CASRVADQETQYF
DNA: TGTGCTAGTCGGGTTGCAGATCAAGAGACCCAGTACTTC

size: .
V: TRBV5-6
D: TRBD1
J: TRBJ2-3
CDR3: CASSLASTGGSTDTQYF
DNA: TGTGCCAGCAGCTTGGCCTCGACAGGGGGGAGCACAGATACGCAGTATTTT

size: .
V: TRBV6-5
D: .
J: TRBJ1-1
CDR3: CAGAFPEKAFF
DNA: TGTGCCGGGGCGTTTCCGGAAAAAGCTTTCTTT

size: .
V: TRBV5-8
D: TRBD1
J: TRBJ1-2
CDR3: CASSQVFEYRGPRYGYTF
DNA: TGTGCCAGCAGCCAAGTTTTCGAATACAGGGGGCCGAGGTATGGCTACACCTTC

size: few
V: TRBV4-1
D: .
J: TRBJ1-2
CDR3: CASSQGMGYYGYTF
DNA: TGCGCCAGCAGCCAAGGTATGGGCTACTATGGCTACACCTTC

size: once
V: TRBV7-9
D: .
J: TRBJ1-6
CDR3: CASSLMGASPLHF
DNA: TGTGCCAGCAGCTTAATGGGGGCTTCACCCCTCCACTTT

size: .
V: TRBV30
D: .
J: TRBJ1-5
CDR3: CAWSLGGGQPQHF
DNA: TGTGCCTGGAGCCTAGGGGGGGGACAGCCCCAGCATTTT

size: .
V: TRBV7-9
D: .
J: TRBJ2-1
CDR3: CASSSWHYNEQFF
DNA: TGTGCCAGCAGCTCTTGGCACTACAATGAGCAGTTCTTC

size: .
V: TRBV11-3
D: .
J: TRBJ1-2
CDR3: CASSLGDTGYGYTF
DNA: TGTGCCAGCAGCTTAGGGGACACCGGATATGGCTACACCTTC

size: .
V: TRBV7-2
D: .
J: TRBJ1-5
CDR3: CASSPRSSGSNQPQHF
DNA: TGTGCCAGCAGCCCCCGCTCGTCAGGTAGCAATCAGCCCCAGCATTTT

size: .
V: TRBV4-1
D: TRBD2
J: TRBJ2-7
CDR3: CASSQGGGGSYEQYF
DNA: TGCGCCAGCAGCCAAGGTGGGGGGGGTAGCTACGAGCAGTACTTC

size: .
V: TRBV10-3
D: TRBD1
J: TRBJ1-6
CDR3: CAISERTGAVVSPLHF
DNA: TGTGCCATCAGTGAACGGACAGGGGCGGTGGTATCACCCCTCCACTTT

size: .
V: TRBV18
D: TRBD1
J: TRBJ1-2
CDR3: CASSLGTDGYTF
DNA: TGTGCCAGCTCACTCGGGACAGACGGCTACACCTTC

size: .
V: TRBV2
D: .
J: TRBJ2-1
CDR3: CASTETPGNEQFF
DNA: TGTGCCAGCACCGAGACTCCGGGTAATGAGCAGTTCTTC

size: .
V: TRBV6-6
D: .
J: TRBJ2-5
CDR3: CASRHQDSYQETQYF
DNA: TGTGCCAGCAGACACCAGGACAGCTACCAAGAGACCCAGTACTTC

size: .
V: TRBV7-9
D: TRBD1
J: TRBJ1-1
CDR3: CASSQWDRGHTEAFF
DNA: TGTGCCAGCAGCCAATGGGACAGGGGGCACACTGAAGCTTTCTTT

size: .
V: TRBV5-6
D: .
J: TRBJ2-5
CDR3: CASSLGPTSETQYF
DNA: TGTGCCAGCAGCTTGGGCCCCACTTCCGAGACCCAGTACTTC

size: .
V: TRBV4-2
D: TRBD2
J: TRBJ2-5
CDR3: CASSQGAGVAGGETQYF
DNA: TGTGCCAGCAGCCAAGGGGCTGGGGTAGCGGGGGGAGAGACCCAGTACTTC

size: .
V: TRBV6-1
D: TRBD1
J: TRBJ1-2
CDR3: CASRDRGTGGYTF
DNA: TGTGCCAGCAGGGACAGGGGGACTGGCGGCTACACCTTC

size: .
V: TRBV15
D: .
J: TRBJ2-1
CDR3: CATSRPDNEQFF
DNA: TGTGCCACCAGCAGACCAGACAATGAGCAGTTCTTC

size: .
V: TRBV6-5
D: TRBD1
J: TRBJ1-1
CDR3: CASSFTRQGWTEAFF
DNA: TGTGCCAGCAGCTTCACCCGACAGGGGTGGACTGAAGCTTTCTTT

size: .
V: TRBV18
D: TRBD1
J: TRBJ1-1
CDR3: CATGQVNTEAFF
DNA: TGTGCCACGGGACAGGTGAACACTGAAGCTTTCTTT

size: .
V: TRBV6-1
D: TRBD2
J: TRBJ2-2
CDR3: CASSEASGDTGELFF
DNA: TGTGCCAGCAGTGAAGCTAGCGGGGACACCGGGGAGCTGTTTTTT

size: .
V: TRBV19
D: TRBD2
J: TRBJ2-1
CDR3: CASTSGDLSYNEQFF
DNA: TGTGCCAGTACTAGCGGGGATCTCTCCTACAATGAGCAGTTCTTC

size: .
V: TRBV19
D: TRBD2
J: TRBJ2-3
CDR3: CASSSGGTTDTQYF
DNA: TGTGCCAGTAGTAGCGGGGGGACCACAGATACGCAGTATTTT

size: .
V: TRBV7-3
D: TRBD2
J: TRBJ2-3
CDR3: CASSFSPPGGGTDTQYF
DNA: TGTGCCAGCAGCTTCTCCCCCCCGGGGGGAGGCACAGATACGCAGTATTTT

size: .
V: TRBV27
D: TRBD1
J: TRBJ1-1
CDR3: CASSFSTGLTTEAFF
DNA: TGTGCCAGCAGTTTTTCGACAGGGTTAACCACTGAAGCTTTCTTT

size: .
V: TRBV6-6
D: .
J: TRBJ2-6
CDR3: CASSYWGVTGANVLTF
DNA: TGTGCCAGCAGTTACTGGGGGGTAACTGGGGCCAACGTCCTGACTTTC

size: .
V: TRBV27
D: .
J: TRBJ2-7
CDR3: CASSFGRLASYEQYF
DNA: TGTGCCAGCAGTTTTGGCAGGTTGGCCTCCTACGAGCAGTACTTC

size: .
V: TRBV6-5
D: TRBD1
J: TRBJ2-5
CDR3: CASSRAGQGQYF
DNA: TGTGCCAGCAGTCGTGCTGGACAGGGGCAGTACTTC

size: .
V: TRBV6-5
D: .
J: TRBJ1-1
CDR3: CASSYSPDMAAFF
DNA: TGTGCCAGCAGTTACTCCCCGGACATGGCAGCTTTCTTT

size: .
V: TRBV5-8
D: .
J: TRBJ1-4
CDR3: CASSYWSSEKLFF
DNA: TGTGCCAGCAGCTACTGGAGTAGCGAAAAACTGTTTTTT

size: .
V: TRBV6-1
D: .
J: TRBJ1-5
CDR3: CASSDMGQQQPQHF
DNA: TGTGCCAGCAGTGATATGGGGCAGCAGCAGCCCCAGCATTTT

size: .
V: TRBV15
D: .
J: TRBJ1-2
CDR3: CATSIDPTGYGYTF
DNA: TGTGCCACCAGCATAGACCCCACCGGCTATGGCTACACCTTC

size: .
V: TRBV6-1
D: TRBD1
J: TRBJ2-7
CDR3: CASRDRILYEQYF
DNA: TGTGCCAGCAGGGACAGGATCTTGTACGAGCAGTACTTC

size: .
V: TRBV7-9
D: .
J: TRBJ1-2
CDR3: CASSLGDGGRDIHGYTF
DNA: TGTGCCAGCAGCTTAGGGGATGGGGGCAGGGACATCCATGGCTACACCTTC

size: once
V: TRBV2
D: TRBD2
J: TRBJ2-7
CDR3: CASTPGGVSYEQYF
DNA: TGTGCCAGCACCCCGGGAGGGGTCTCCTACGAGCAGTACTTC

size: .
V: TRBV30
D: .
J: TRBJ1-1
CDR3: CAWRGDRGNTEAFF
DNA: TGTGCCTGGAGAGGAGACAGAGGAAACACTGAAGCTTTCTTT

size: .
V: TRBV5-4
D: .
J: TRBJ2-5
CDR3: CASSSLRETQYF
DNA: TGTGCCAGCAGCTCCCTCAGGGAGACCCAGTACTTC